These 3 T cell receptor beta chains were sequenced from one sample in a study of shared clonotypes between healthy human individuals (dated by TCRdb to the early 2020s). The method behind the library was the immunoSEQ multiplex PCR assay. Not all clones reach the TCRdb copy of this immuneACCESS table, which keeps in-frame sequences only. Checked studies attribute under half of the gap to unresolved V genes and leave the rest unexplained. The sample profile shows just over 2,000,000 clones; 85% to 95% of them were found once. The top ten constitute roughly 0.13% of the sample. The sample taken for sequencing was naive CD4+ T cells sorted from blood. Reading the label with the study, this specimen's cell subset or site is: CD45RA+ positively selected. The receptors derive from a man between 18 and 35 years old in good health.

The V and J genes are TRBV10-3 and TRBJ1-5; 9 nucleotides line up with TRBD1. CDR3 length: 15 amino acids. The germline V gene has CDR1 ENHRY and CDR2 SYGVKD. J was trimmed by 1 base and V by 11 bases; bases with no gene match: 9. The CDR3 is CAVPLDRGSNQPQHF. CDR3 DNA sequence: TGTGCCGTACCCTTAGACAGGGGGAGCAATCAGCCCCAGCATTTT.

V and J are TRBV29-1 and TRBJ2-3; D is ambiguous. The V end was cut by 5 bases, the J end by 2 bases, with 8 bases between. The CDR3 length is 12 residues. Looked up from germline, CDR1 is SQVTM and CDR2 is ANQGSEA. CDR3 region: CSVTIDTDTQYF. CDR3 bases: TGCAGCGTTACCATAGACACAGATACGCAGTATTTT.

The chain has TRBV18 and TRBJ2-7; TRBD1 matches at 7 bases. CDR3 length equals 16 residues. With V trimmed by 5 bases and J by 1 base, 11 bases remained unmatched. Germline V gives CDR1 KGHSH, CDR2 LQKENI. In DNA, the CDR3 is TGTGCCAGCTCATCTTTCCGGGACAGCTTATCCTACGAGCAGTACTTC. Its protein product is CASSSFRDSLSYEQYF.